Each of the 10 T cell receptor beta chains below was sequenced from the same sample in a study of tumor-infiltrating lymphocytes in primary liver carcinoma. A primer matching the constant region was used to make TCR beta cDNA from 500 to 600 ng of total RNA. Amplification in three nested multiplex PCR rounds with slightly modified ARM-PCR gave rise to TCR beta libraries. Investigators reported that the first two PCR rounds, at roughly 10 cycles each, used TRBV1-TRBV30 forward primers with a C-beta reverse primer. MiXCR, run by TCRdb on the multiplex PCR reads, gives a single entry per CDR3 protein. The sample contains roughly 30,000 distinct CDR3 sequences, around 70% of which appear only once. Unsorted bulk tissue of about 20-30 mg yielded co-extracted RNA and DNA. Specimen: liver tumor tissue from sampling region 3. Subset defined: tumor region T3, left-lateral pole. The receptors here all came from a woman in her 30s with primary liver carcinoma and hepatitis B virus infection.

As to this clonotype: An end of the junction does not agree with germline; a read error may underlie this. The chain couples TRBV7-9 to TRBJ2-3; 8 bases align to TRBD2. CDR3 size: 16 residues. The germline V gene has CDR1 SEHNR and CDR2 FQNEAQ (reference sequence). The CDR3 DNA sequence: TGTGCCAGCAACTTATTTGCGGGAGGTTTCACATATACGCAGTATTTT. Its protein is CASNLFAGGFTYTQYF.

This chain joins TRBV4-3 and TRBJ2-3; 10 nucleotides match TRBD2. The CDR3 runs 18 residues. The V and J ends lost 0 bases and 11 bases, in that order; junction bases with no gene match: 17. Per germline, CDR1 LGHNA and CDR2 YSLEER. The CDR3 DNA sequence: TGCGCCAGCAGCCAAGAAGGTCCAGCGGGAGGGCCAACAAATAAGCAGTATTTT. Its translation is CASSQEGPAGGPTNKQYF.

Comments on this clonotype: A read error may account for a junction end that differs from germline. In DNA, the CDR3 is TGTGTCATCAGTGAGACGGCTACCAGACAAGAGACGCAGTACTTC. It codes for CVISETATRQETQYF. The chain has TRBV10-3 and TRBJ2-5; D remains unclear. The CDR3 has 15 amino acids. Germline V gene data show CDR1 as ENHRY and CDR2 as SYGVKD.

The DNA for the CDR3 is TGTGCCAGCAGTACCGACAGGGTACTGGCCCAGTACTTC. It encodes CASSTDRVLAQYF. The chain is built from TRBV6-5 and TRBJ2-5; TRBD1 matches at 7 bases. V gave up 5 bases and J gave up 9 bases; unmatched junction bases: 9. CDR3 length: 13 residues. Germline CDR1 is MNHEY and CDR2 is SVGAGI.

As for this clonotype: Relative to the germline gene, one junction end is altered; a read error may explain this. V gene TRBV11-2 combines with J gene TRBJ2-1; 7 bases are a match to TRBD1. Germline CDR1 is SGHAT and CDR2 is FQNNGV. This CDR3 spans 14 amino acids. CDR3 sequence reads: CASSYRGTVNDQFF. Written as DNA, the CDR3 is TGTGCCAGCAGCTACCGAGGGACAGTCAATGATCAGTTCTTC. Full variable domain (rest looked up from reference TRBV11-2 and TRBJ2-1): EAGVAQSPRYKIIEKRQSVAFWCNPISGHATLYWYQQILGQGPKLLIQFQNNGVVDDSQLPKDRFSAERLKGVDSTLKIQPAKLEDSAVYLCASSYRGTVNDQFFGPGTRLTVL.

By sample fraction, this clonotype is medium-sized. V and J are TRBV6-2 or TRBV6-3 and TRBJ2-7; 11 bases are a match to TRBD2. Germline V lookup: CDR1 MNHEY, CDR2 SVGEGT. CDR3 size: 15 residues. V trimming: 6 bases; J trimming: 4 bases; junction bases outside the gene matches: 8. CDR3 sequence (DNA): TGTGCCAGCAGCTACCCCGGGACTAGCGGTTACGAGCAGTACTTC. Protein sequence: CASSYPGTSGYEQYF.

On this clonotype: At one of its ends the junction is not consistent with the germline gene, which may arise from a read error. The V gene is TRBV12-3 or TRBV12-4, the J gene TRBJ2-2; D may be TRBD2 (5 bases). This CDR3 is 11 amino acids long. The CDR3 DNA follows: TGTGCCAGCAGTTTCGCCTGGGAGCTGTCTTTT. Its translation is CASSFAWELSF.

Turning to this clonotype: Here the CDR3 omits its conserved ending phenylalanine or tryptophan, so a read error is the likely source. The chain links TRBV12-3 or TRBV12-4 to TRBJ2-7; the match to TRBD1 covers 9 bases. The CDR3 has 14 amino acids. CDR3 amino acids: CANSPGTGFYEQYL. CDR3 coding DNA: TGTGCCAACAGTCCTGGGACAGGGTTCTACGAGCAGTACTTA.

Comments on this clonotype: Since the CDR3 does not end with the conserved phenylalanine or tryptophan, this likely comes from a read error. It is unclear where the CDR3 begins or ends on the DNA, so no DNA is shown, and the CDR3 is as TCRdb lists it. This chain joins TRBV12-3 or TRBV12-4 and TRBJ2-5; the listed D gene, TRBD1, was not tested against the DNA. The CDR3 adds up to 15 amino acids, both ends counted. The CDR3 sequence: CASSTYPGSEETHYL.

There are many counts of this clonotype. This chain uses TRBV28 with TRBJ1-1; D is undetermined. The CDR3 is made up of 15 amino acids. Looked up from germline, CDR1 is MDHEN and CDR2 is SYDVKM. The V and J ends lost 5 bases and 7 bases respectively, with 20 bases between them. The CDR3 DNA reads TGTGCCAGCAGTCCTCAAACCGGGGATAAGATTGAAGCTTTCTTT. This encodes CASSPQTGDKIEAFF.